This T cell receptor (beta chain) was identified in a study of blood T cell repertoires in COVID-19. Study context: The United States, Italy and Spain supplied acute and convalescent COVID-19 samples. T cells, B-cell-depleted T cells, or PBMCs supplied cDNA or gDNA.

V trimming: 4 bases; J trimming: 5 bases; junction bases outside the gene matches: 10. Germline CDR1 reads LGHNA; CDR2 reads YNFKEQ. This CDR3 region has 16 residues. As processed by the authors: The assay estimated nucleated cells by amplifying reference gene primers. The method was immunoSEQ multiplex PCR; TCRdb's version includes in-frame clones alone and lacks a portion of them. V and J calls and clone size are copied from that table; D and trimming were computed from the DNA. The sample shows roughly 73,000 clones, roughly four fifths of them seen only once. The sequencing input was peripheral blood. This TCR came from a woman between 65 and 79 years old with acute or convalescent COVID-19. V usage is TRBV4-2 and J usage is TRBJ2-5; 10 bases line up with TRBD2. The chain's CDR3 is CASSLRLAGEGETQYF. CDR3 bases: TGTGCCAGCAGCCTCCGTCTAGCGGGAGAGGGGGAGACCCAGTACTTC.